The present entry profiles one T cell receptor beta chain with its context. The antigen it recognizes is unknown. No much larger clone is present one base from it, and per-base qualities are unavailable. During library preparation, unique molecular identifiers were attached to individual cDNA molecules so that TCRs could be counted quantitatively and reproducibly. As for how the authors treated the data: A median of around 100,000 TCRs per sample was observed, with a range of 23,224 to 690,600. The Decombinator software suite was used to annotate the V, J and CDR3 of the TCR reads. Every sample was subsampled to the same number of TCRs (28,000) for the PS versus PT1 abundance plots. TCRs were defined as expanded if absent before sensitization and observed at least eight times at the 2-week time point. TCRdb itself trimmed the public reads at Q25 with fastp, ran MiXCR and retained productive beta chains. Each entry merges the rows of one CDR3 protein and shows their most common DNA and genes. The V and J calls and clone size come from TCRdb's table, not from the authors' own analysis. Within this sample are about 3,100 distinct CDR3 sequences, with roughly 45% of them counted one time only. 11% of the sample is taken by the ten largest.

The sample comes from a study of human T cells and chemical hapten exposure (dated by TCRdb to about 2021). Describing the broader study: Libraries were pooled for sequencing, and variation in per-sample TCR yields was attributed mainly to small differences in library volumes within the pool. This study followed changes in the peripheral blood TCR repertoire in vivo during primary and secondary sensitization of alopecia patients to the hapten diphenylcyclopropenone (DPC). Both TCR alpha and TCR beta chains were sequenced from each blood RNA sample.

What the research found in general, with its limitations: The number of TCRs above 1 in 1000 frequency did not change with DPC sensitization; there was no evidence of global repertoire structure alterations. After repeated subsampling, changes were observed in the strength of the expansion versus patch-test correlation and in the threshold at which the correlation became significant.

Total RNA was isolated from unfractionated whole blood collected in Tempus Blood RNA tubes. Counted from cysteine to phenylalanine, this CDR3 has 17 amino acids. Kept here is only the CDR3 DNA, which spans 51 bases and is read in frame from base 1. CDR1 and CDR2 are read off the germline V gene (reference sequence) as GTSNPN and SVGIG. After removal of 3 bases from V and 0 bases from J, the junction retains 11 bases not matched to a gene. The sequenced material came from whole blood. The chain joins TRBV30 to TRBJ2-7; a stretch of 10 junction bases matches TRBD2. This sequence was found in a human donor who had alopecia or was a healthy volunteer (not recorded which). Some clones in this sample may be carry-over from other donors' samples. This table probably holds off-target reads from a library built for another chain. Read as DNA, the sequence is TGTGCCTGGAGCCCTATGAGCGGGGGGGATTACTCCTACGAGCAGTACTTC. The encoded protein is CAWSPMSGGDYSYEQYF.